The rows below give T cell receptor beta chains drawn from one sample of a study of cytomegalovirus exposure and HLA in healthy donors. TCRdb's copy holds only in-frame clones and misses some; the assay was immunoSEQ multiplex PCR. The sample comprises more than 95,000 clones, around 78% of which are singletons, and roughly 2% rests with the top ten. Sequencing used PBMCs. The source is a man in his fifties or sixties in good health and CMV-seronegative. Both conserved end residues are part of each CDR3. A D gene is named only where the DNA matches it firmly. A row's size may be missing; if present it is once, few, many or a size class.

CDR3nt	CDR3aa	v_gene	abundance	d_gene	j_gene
TGTGCCATCAGTGAGAAGGGTGGAGGACAGGGATACAATGAGCAGTTCTTC	CAISEKGGGQGYNEQFF	TRBV10-3	NA	TRBD1	TRBJ2-1
TGCGCCAGCAGTCAATTCTTAAGGGACCGGGACAGGGGGGGCCCAAACCTAGGAAACACCATATATTTT	CASSQFLRDRDRGGPNLGNTIYF	TRBV23-1	NA	TRBD1	TRBJ1-3
TGTGCCAGCGGGACAGGTCCGGCGTCAATGAACACTGAAGCTTTCTTT	CASGTGPASMNTEAFF	TRBV5-8	NA	TRBD1	TRBJ1-1
TGTGCCAGCAGCTTGGTGGCGACTAGCGGGGATGAGACCCAGTACTTC	CASSLVATSGDETQYF	TRBV5-4	NA	TRBD2	TRBJ2-5
TGTGCCAGCAGTGAATGGGCAGGTCAAGAGACCCAGTACTTC	CASSEWAGQETQYF	TRBV25-1	NA	NA	TRBJ2-5
TGTGCCAGCCGCGCCGGTCAGGGCAAAGGCTACACCTTC	CASRAGQGKGYTF	TRBV6-1	NA	NA	TRBJ1-2
TGTGCCAGCAGCACTAGCAGGGACCCGGGGAATGAGCAGTTCTTC	CASSTSRDPGNEQFF	TRBV9	few	NA	TRBJ2-1
TGTGCCAGCAGCTTACTTCCGGGAGTGGGGACTGAAGCTTTCTTT	CASSLLPGVGTEAFF	TRBV7-8	NA	NA	TRBJ1-1
TGTGCCAGCAGTCCGTCCCGAGATACGCAGTATTTT	CASSPSRDTQYF	TRBV28	NA	NA	TRBJ2-3
TGTGCCAGCAGTTACGCGGGGACGGACTATGGCTACACCTTC	CASSYAGTDYGYTF	TRBV6-5	NA	NA	TRBJ1-2
TGTGCCAGCAGCTTGAGTACCGACAGAGCCTACGAGCAGTACTTC	CASSLSTDRAYEQYF	TRBV11-3	once	NA	TRBJ2-7
TGTGCCAGCAGCGCCACAAAAACCAGGAGGGATAGCGGGGGGGCCGCAGATACGCAGTATTTT	CASSATKTRRDSGGAADTQYF	TRBV9	NA	TRBD2	TRBJ2-3
TGCGCCAGCAGCTATGACAAAGATGGCTACACCTTC	CASSYDKDGYTF	TRBV5-1	NA	NA	TRBJ1-2
TGTGCCAGCAGCGCCCTTGAGGGGGTCGAAAAACTGTTTTTT	CASSALEGVEKLFF	TRBV9	few	NA	TRBJ1-4
TGTGCCAGCAGTGAATCTAGTTCGATTAATGAAAAACTGTTTTTT	CASSESSSINEKLFF	TRBV25-1	few	NA	TRBJ1-4
TGTGCCAGCAGCGAGGGGGCCCCCTACAATGAGCAGTTCTTC	CASSEGAPYNEQFF	TRBV7-2	NA	TRBD1	TRBJ2-1
TGCGCCAGCAGCTCGGGGGGACAGGGCACAGATACGCAGTATTTT	CASSSGGQGTDTQYF	TRBV5-1	once	NA	TRBJ2-3
TGCGCCAGCAGCCCTGGAAGGGCCCGGACAGACAATGAAAAACTGTTTTTT	CASSPGRARTDNEKLFF	TRBV5-1	NA	NA	TRBJ1-4
TGTGCCAGCAGCTTAGATGAGCGGCGGGGGGGCCATGGGACCCAGTACTTC	CASSLDERRGGHGTQYF	TRBV7-2	NA	TRBD2	TRBJ2-5
TGTGCCGTCGGACAGGGTCCACGGACTGAAGCTTTCTTT	CAVGQGPRTEAFF	TRBV10-3	NA	TRBD1	TRBJ1-1
TGTGCCAGCAGTGAGACAGGGCAAGAGACCCAGTACTTC	CASSETGQETQYF	TRBV6-1	few	TRBD1	TRBJ2-5
TGCGCCAGCAGCAGGGGTGACAGGGAGTATGGCTACACCTTC	CASSRGDREYGYTF	TRBV5-1	NA	TRBD1	TRBJ1-2
TGCGCCAGCAGCCTAAACCAGGCGGGGGCTGAAGCTTTCTTT	CASSLNQAGAEAFF	TRBV4-1	NA	NA	TRBJ1-1
TGTGCCACCAGCAGAGGTGCGGGGGCGGCCAATCAGCCCCAGCATTTT	CATSRGAGAANQPQHF	TRBV15	NA	NA	TRBJ1-5
TGTGCCAGCAGGGAGGGTAATCATGGCTACACCTTC	CASREGNHGYTF	TRBV2	NA	NA	TRBJ1-2
TGTGCCAGCAGCCCTGTTCTAGCAAGCACAGATACGCAGTATTTT	CASSPVLASTDTQYF	TRBV16	NA	NA	TRBJ2-3
TGTGCCAGCTCACCGAACCGTGGAGGGGACTCTGGAAACACCATATATTTT	CASSPNRGGDSGNTIYF	TRBV18	NA	NA	TRBJ1-3
TGTGCCAGCAGCGTAGGTACAGGGCTAAATGGCTACACCTTC	CASSVGTGLNGYTF	TRBV9	NA	NA	TRBJ1-2
TGTGCCAGCAGCCCACCGGACAGGGGGTTACATGGCTACACCTTC	CASSPPDRGLHGYTF	TRBV5-8	NA	TRBD1	TRBJ1-2
TGCGCCAGCAGCGACCCGCTCGGTCGCGGAGACTACAATGAGCAGTTCTTC	CASSDPLGRGDYNEQFF	TRBV5-1	NA	NA	TRBJ2-1
TGTGCCAGCAGCTTGATTAGGATGACAAACACCGGGGAGCTGTTTTTT	CASSLIRMTNTGELFF	TRBV5-8	NA	NA	TRBJ2-2
TGCGCCAGCAGCCAAGACCGGGGGGCCGGGGCTTTCTTC	CASSQDRGAGAFF	TRBV4-3	few	NA	TRBJ2-1
TGTGCCAGCAGCCCACCTCCCCGAGGGGGTTGGGGCTACACCTTC	CASSPPPRGGWGYTF	TRBV28	few	NA	TRBJ1-2
TGTGCCAGCAGCCGACAAGCTGAAGCTTTCTTT	CASSRQAEAFF	TRBV28	NA	NA	TRBJ1-1
TGTGCCAGCAGCGTAGATCCAGTTAACTATGGCTACACCTTC	CASSVDPVNYGYTF	TRBV9	NA	NA	TRBJ1-2
TGTGCCAGCAGCCGGACTTGGGGCACCGGGGAGCTGTTTTTT	CASSRTWGTGELFF	TRBV5-6	NA	NA	TRBJ2-2
TGTGCCAGCAGCCCCGGGTCCTCTAATACGTTCTATGGCTACACCTTC	CASSPGSSNTFYGYTF	TRBV5-6	NA	NA	TRBJ1-2
TGTGCCTACACCCGCGGAGGGCTTAGGAACACCATATATTTT	CAYTRGGLRNTIYF	TRBV30	few	NA	TRBJ1-3
TGTGCCAGCAGCTTTGGGGGGGAGACCCAGTACTTC	CASSFGGETQYF	TRBV11-2	NA	NA	TRBJ2-5
TGCGCCAGCAGCGAACAGGGGAATAATGAAAAACTGTTTTTT	CASSEQGNNEKLFF	TRBV5-1	few	TRBD1	TRBJ1-4
TGTGCCAGCAGCTTAGAGGGGGCCCAGTACTTC	CASSLEGAQYF	TRBV7-2	once	NA	TRBJ2-5
TGTGCCAGCAGCTTGGGACAGCTTGGGGCTTTCTTT	CASSLGQLGAFF	TRBV14	few	TRBD1	TRBJ1-1
TGTGCCAGCAGCTTAGGGGGACAGGGCGACGAGCAGTACTTC	CASSLGGQGDEQYF	TRBV7-6	few	TRBD1	TRBJ2-7
TGTGCCAGCAGCTTAGAAGGGGGAACCGGGGAGCTGTTTTTT	CASSLEGGTGELFF	TRBV7-2	NA	NA	TRBJ2-2
TGTGCCACCAGCGGGTCCCGGACAGGGTCAAGATACGAGCAGTACTTC	CATSGSRTGSRYEQYF	TRBV15	NA	TRBD1	TRBJ2-7
TGTGCCAGTAGTATAGATCGAGGGCTCGGAGGCTACACCTTC	CASSIDRGLGGYTF	TRBV19	NA	NA	TRBJ1-2
TGCGCCAGCAGCGTACAGGGGGGCCCGGACCAGCCCCAGCATTTT	CASSVQGGPDQPQHF	TRBV5-1	once	TRBD1	TRBJ1-5
TGCGCCAGCAGCTTCGCTAGCGGGGGATACCAAGAGACCCAGTACTTC	CASSFASGGYQETQYF	TRBV5-1	NA	TRBD2	TRBJ2-5
TGTGCCAGCAGGGCTAGCGGGGGGTCCTACAATGAGCAGTTCTTC	CASRASGGSYNEQFF	TRBV6-5	NA	TRBD2	TRBJ2-1
TGTGCCAGCAGCCATCCCTTCGGAGAGGTGGAGCAGTTCTTC	CASSHPFGEVEQFF	TRBV5-5	once	NA	TRBJ2-1
TGTGCCAGCAGCTTGGAACAGGTCAACAATGAGCAGTTCTTC	CASSLEQVNNEQFF	TRBV7-9	NA	NA	TRBJ2-1
TGTGCCAGCAGCACCGGACAGGGTTATTCACCCCTCCACTTT	CASSTGQGYSPLHF	TRBV2	NA	TRBD1	TRBJ1-6
TGTGCCAGCAGCCCGGGACTAGCGGGACGGAATGAGCAGTTCTTC	CASSPGLAGRNEQFF	TRBV28	NA	TRBD2	TRBJ2-1
TGTGCCAGCGGCCTTCTAGCCAAAAACATTCAGTACTTC	CASGLLAKNIQYF	TRBV28	once	NA	TRBJ2-4